This T cell receptor (beta chain) derives from a study of blood T cell repertoires in COVID-19. Study background: Collection of acute and convalescent COVID-19 samples took place in the United States, Italy and Spain. T cells, B-cell-depleted T cells, or PBMCs supplied cDNA or gDNA.

The V end lost 5 bases, the J end lost 9 bases, and 17 bases lay between the germline ends. This CDR3 contains 15 residues. CDR1 is MDHEN, CDR2 SYDVKM, per germline. In the authors' workflow: Quantification of nucleated cells was approximated via reference gene primer amplification. Data came from immunoSEQ multiplex PCR; TCRdb stores just in-frame clones and leaves some out. That table is the source of V, J and clone size, and D and trimming were worked out from the DNA. The sample lists over 95,000 clones; around 83% were seen once. This chain joins TRBV28 and TRBJ1-6; tentative D call: TRBD1 (5 bases). The sequence was obtained from a man in his sixties or seventies with active or convalescent COVID-19. Specimen: peripheral blood. In nucleotides, the CDR3 is TGTGCCAGCAGTCCCCCGGACGGACAACTTTCACCCCTCCACTTT. It yields the protein CASSPPDGQLSPLHF.